Detailed here is one T cell receptor (beta chain). It lacks a known antigen. No much larger clone is present one base from it, and per-base qualities are unavailable. The sample originates from a study of T cell responses to AZD1222 COVID-19 vaccine (dated by TCRdb to about 2021). The study in broad terms: AZD1222 recipients whose second dose came at about 4 weeks and those whose second dose came at about 12 weeks were combined into one group, since spike-specific TCR depth and breadth did not differ between the two schedules. Trial participants were enrolled by age into subgroups of 18-55, 56-69 and 70-plus years, and around 140, 26 and 57 TCR-sequenced participants, respectively, were included in these subgroups. TCR sequencing covered about 230 trial participants: 207 given two doses of AZD1222 and approximately 26 given two doses of MenACWY control vaccine. The paper's findings and limits, for the study overall: The whole spike protein was spanned by vaccine-associated CD4 TCRs, and dominant responses were seen in regions 160-218 and 743-854. After two AZD1222 doses, both the breadth and the depth of spike-specific TCRs were significantly higher than at day 0 and than in MenACWY recipients. Participants were mostly white British, with more females than males. The authors suggested clonal diversity may have been underestimated. Because no day 14 peak-response samples were available, the repertoires could be characterized only after the peak T cell response. Nearly half of unique spike-specific TCRs reportedly recognized epitopes outside regions mutated in the B.1.351 and B.1.1.7 variants. Only 5 to 7 AZD1222 recipients were SARS-CoV-2 seropositive at baseline, limiting conclusions about previously exposed vaccinees. The 56-69-year group was small, and its depth increase did not reach significance, likely because of low power.

CDR1 and CDR2, per the germline V gene, are SGHAT and FQNNGV. The CDR3 holds 15 amino acids from the cysteine to the phenylalanine. Of the read, only the CDR3 DNA is kept; its 45 bases are in frame from base 1. Cut back by 5 bases and 5 bases, the V and J ends lie 19 bases apart. The CDR3 regions of human TCRbeta chains were analyzed by immunosequencing. The source study handled its data this way. Repertoire TCRs were checked for matches against a reference library of SARS-CoV-2-specific TCRs that had been generated using the MIRA antigen-specificity platform. Breadth was defined as the fraction of unique TCRs that were SARS-CoV-2-associated. Depth was defined as the fraction of total T cells that were SARS-CoV-2-associated. Using the MIRA data, each spike-specific TCR was assigned both to the spike region to which the TCR was reactive and to a CD4 or CD8 class. Log10-transformed breadth and depth values were compared by one-way ANOVA with Sidak's multiple comparisons tests. TCRdb obtained this table from immuneACCESS and retained in-frame rearrangements with V and J assigned. These tables miss some clones; where compared with another copy, unresolved V genes account for less than half of the shortfall, and the remainder is unexplained. V, J and clone size are those of that table, while D and trimming were read from the DNA. The sample yields fewer than 300,000 clones; 93% were counted once. 0.5% to 0.65% of the sample belongs to the ten largest clones.

Read against the paper, the sample's time point label means: baseline before first vaccination. The vaccinee samples were drawn from two UK trials, COV001 and COV002, one of which was a single-blind randomized controlled phase 2/3 trial testing AZD1222 (ChAdOx1 nCoV-19) in healthy adults. For TCRbeta chain sequencing, PBMC samples were collected from trial participants at day 0 and at day 28 after the second dose. The specimen was peripheral blood, collected on day 0 of AZD1222 vaccination. The chain links TRBV11-2 with TRBJ2-7, with an unclear D gene assignment. This clonotype was obtained from an adult in good health. This receptor carries the CDR3 CASSAAGSQADEQYF. DNA sequence: TGTGCCAGCAGCGCCGCCGGGTCCCAAGCCGACGAGCAGTACTTC. This CDR3, with the reference TRBV11-2 and TRBJ2-7 proteins standing in past its ends, gives the full variable domain EAGVAQSPRYKIIEKRQSVAFWCNPISGHATLYWYQQILGQGPKLLIQFQNNGVVDDSQLPKDRFSAERLKGVDSTLKIQPAKLEDSAVYLCASSAAGSQADEQYFGPGTRLTVT.